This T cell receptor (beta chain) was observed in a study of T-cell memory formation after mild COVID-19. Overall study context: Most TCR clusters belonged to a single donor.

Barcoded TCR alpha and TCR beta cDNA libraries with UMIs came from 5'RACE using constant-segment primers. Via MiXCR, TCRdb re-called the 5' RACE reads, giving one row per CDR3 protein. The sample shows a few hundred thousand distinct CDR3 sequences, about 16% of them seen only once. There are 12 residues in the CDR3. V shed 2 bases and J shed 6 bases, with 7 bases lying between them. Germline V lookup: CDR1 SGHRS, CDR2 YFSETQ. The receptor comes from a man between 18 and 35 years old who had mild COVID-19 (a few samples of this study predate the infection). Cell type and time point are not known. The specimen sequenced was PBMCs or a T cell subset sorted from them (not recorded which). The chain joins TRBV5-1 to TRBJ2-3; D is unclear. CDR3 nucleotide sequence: TGCGCCAGCAGCTTAGAGCACGATACGCAGTATTTT. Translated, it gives CASSLEHDTQYF.